This T cell receptor beta chain was obtained from a study of cytomegalovirus exposure and HLA in healthy donors. The V segment lost 0 bases and the J segment 6 bases; nucleotides outside the gene matches: 7. Germline assignment: CDR1 SGDLS and CDR2 YYNGEE. The length of the CDR3 is 15 residues. Study findings and constraints: Confirmation in vitro established that a few CMV-associated chains were specific for CMV antigens. In a later analysis, TCR beta V- and J-gene trimming was associated with a missense DCLRE1C variant. Some V segments could not be told apart, so they were left out, TRBV6-2 and TRBV6-3 among them.

The primer mix had 60 Vbeta and 13 Jbeta primers. Only in-frame clones appear in the TCRdb table, and some are missing; sequencing was by immunoSEQ multiplex PCR. The table includes 150,000 to 200,000 clones, around 74% detected once. To note about this clone: As yet, its antigen is unknown.

Sequencing used PBMCs. The chain uses TRBV9 and TRBJ2-3; the match to TRBD2 covers 7 bases. The clonotype was recovered from a female donor in good health and CMV-seronegative. The CDR3 bases are TGTGCCAGCAGCGTAGGCACTAGCGATGTGGATACGCAGTATTTT. Its protein is CASSVGTSDVDTQYF.